These T cell receptor beta chains were read from a single sample in a study of ipilimumab plus nivolumab after autologous stem cell transplantation. Measured with immunoSEQ multiplex PCR; TCRdb has only the in-frame clones, and not every one. In the table there are tens of thousands of clones, about 83% of which are singletons. The sample in question was PBMCs, obtained in a trial of ipilimumab plus nivolumab as post-transplant consolidation. The receptors come from a male donor with diffuse large B-cell lymphoma. Each CDR3 is given with its conserved first and last residue. A D gene is named only where the DNA matches it firmly. Clone size, where shown, is once, few, many, or a class for clones that have expanded.

J | V | D | size | CDR3 | DNA
TRBJ1-4 | TRBV6-1 | - | - | CASRRDPGNEKLFF | TGTGCCAGCAGACGGGACCCGGGGAATGAAAAACTGTTTTTT
TRBJ1-1 | TRBV5-1 | - | - | CASSLSGRNTEAFF | TGCGCCAGCAGCTTGTCAGGGCGGAACACTGAAGCTTTCTTT
TRBJ1-2 | TRBV27 | TRBD1 | - | CASSQNRGLNGYTF | TGTGCCAGCAGTCAGAACAGGGGATTGAACGGCTACACCTTC
TRBJ2-2 | TRBV5-1 | TRBD2 | - | CASGDTGELFF | TGCGCTAGCGGGGACACCGGGGAGCTGTTTTTT
TRBJ2-7 | TRBV6-1 | - | - | CASSEVGRWDEQYF | TGTGCCAGCAGTGAAGTGGGCCGGTGGGACGAGCAGTACTTC
TRBJ2-5 | TRBV16 | - | - | CASSRTRGETQYF | TGTGCCAGCAGCCGGACCAGAGGAGAGACCCAGTACTTC
TRBJ1-5 | TRBV9 | - | - | CASSVDTYQPQHF | TGTGCCAGCAGCGTGGACACCTATCAGCCCCAGCATTTT
TRBJ1-1 | TRBV7-9 | - | - | CASSLAVGGSSETEAFF | TGTGCCAGCAGCTTAGCCGTCGGGGGGTCCTCCGAAACTGAAGCTTTCTTT
TRBJ1-2 | TRBV2 | TRBD1 | - | CASSEALGGQGQRIGGYTF | TGTGCCAGCAGTGAAGCGCTTGGGGGACAGGGGCAGAGGATAGGTGGCTACACCTTC
TRBJ1-5 | TRBV2 | - | once | CASTSGSNQPQHF | TGTGCCAGCACCTCCGGGAGCAATCAGCCCCAGCATTTT
TRBJ2-2 | TRBV7-8 | - | - | CASSSGTVNTGELFF | TGTGCCAGCAGCTCGGGGACTGTGAACACCGGGGAGCTGTTTTTT
TRBJ1-6 | TRBV19 | - | - | CASSISGSYNSPLHF | TGTGCCAGTAGTATCTCCGGCTCCTATAATTCACCCCTCCACTTT
TRBJ1-2 | TRBV19 | TRBD1 | - | CASSGTGGNYGYTF | TGTGCCAGTAGTGGAACAGGGGGAAACTATGGCTACACCTTC
TRBJ1-4 | TRBV19 | TRBD1 | - | CASMMDRGGEKLFF | TGTGCCAGTATGATGGACAGGGGAGGTGAAAAACTGTTTTTT
TRBJ1-2 | TRBV2 | - | - | CASSDGANYGYTF | TGTGCCAGCAGTGACGGAGCTAACTATGGCTACACCTTC
TRBJ2-7 | TRBV5-5 | - | - | CASSLMAAYEQYF | TGTGCCAGCAGCTTAATGGCAGCCTACGAGCAGTACTTC
TRBJ2-5 | TRBV7-2 | - | - | CASSPNRHQETQYF | TGTGCCAGCAGCCCAAACAGGCATCAAGAGACCCAGTACTTC